A selection of T cell receptor beta chains follows, all from one sample in a study of blood T cell repertoires in COVID-19. Method: immunoSEQ multiplex PCR; TCRdb's copy keeps in-frame clones and lacks some. Seen here are tens of thousands of clones, 80% to 90% observed once, and the top ten hold over 15%. The sample was peripheral blood. These receptors originate from a human donor in a cohort sampled during active COVID-19. Both conserved end residues are part of each CDR3. Each record gives: J gene, V gene, clone size, D gene, CDR3 DNA, CDR3 protein. The D gene is left open where the match is weak. Clone size is given for some rows only: seen once, a few or many times, or a class if the clone is expanded.

>TRBJ1-2|TRBV18|once|-
TGTGCCAGCTCAAGAATGGACGGGGGATTCTATGGCTACACCTTC
CASSRMDGGFYGYTF
>TRBJ1-6|TRBV4-2|-|TRBD1
TGTGCCAGCAGCCTCCCGGGACAGGGAAACTCACCCCTCCACTTT
CASSLPGQGNSPLHF
>TRBJ1-6|TRBV6-5|few|TRBD1
TGTGCCAGCAGTTACCATACCGGGACAGGGGGCTCACCCCTCCACTTT
CASSYHTGTGGSPLHF
>TRBJ1-6|TRBV25-1|once|-
TGTGCCAGCAGTGATTTTCTCAGGTTCGGATCACCCCTCCACTTT
CASSDFLRFGSPLHF
>TRBJ1-2|TRBV7-9|few|-
TGTGCCAGCAGCTCCTTCGGGAGGGGGGGCGGCTACACCTTC
CASSSFGRGGGYTF
>TRBJ1-1|TRBV6-5|-|-
TGTGCCAGCAGTTACAGCAAGAGGAACACTGAAGCTTTCTTT
CASSYSKRNTEAFF
>TRBJ2-1|TRBV7-9|-|-
TGTGCCAGCAGCCTCTCTACAGGGTACAATGAGCAGTTCTTC
CASSLSTGYNEQFF
>TRBJ2-2|TRBV7-7|once|TRBD1
TGTGCCAGCAGTCCTTGGACAGGGTCAAACACCGGGGAGCTGTTTTTT
CASSPWTGSNTGELFF
>TRBJ1-5|TRBV3-1/TRBV3-2|-|TRBD1
TGTGCCAGCAGCTCGGGGACAGGGTACAATCAGCCCCAGCATTTT
CASSSGTGYNQPQHF
>TRBJ1-2|TRBV6-5|-|-
TGTGCCAGCAGTTACGCGGGAGATCCTTATGGCTACACCTTC
CASSYAGDPYGYTF
>TRBJ2-2|TRBV7-2|-|TRBD2
TGTGCCAGCAACCAGCGGGGGGGATGGAGTACCGGGGAGCTGTTTTTT
CASNQRGGWSTGELFF
>TRBJ2-2|TRBV10-3|-|TRBD2
TGTGCCATCAGTCCAAACAGCGGGACCACCGGGGAGCTGTTTTTT
CAISPNSGTTGELFF
>TRBJ1-5|TRBV28|-|TRBD1
TGTGCCAGCAGTTCTCCGACAGACAGGGAAAGCAATCAGCCCCAGCATTTT
CASSSPTDRESNQPQHF
>TRBJ2-3|TRBV7-2|-|-
TGTGCCAGCAGCCGGAGCACAGATACGCAGTATTTT
CASSRSTDTQYF
>TRBJ2-6|TRBV3-1/TRBV3-2|-|TRBD1
TGTGCCAGCAGCCATTACTATAGGGACAGGGAGGACTCTGGGGCCAACGTCCTGACTTTC
CASSHYYRDREDSGANVLTF
>TRBJ2-7|TRBV9|-|-
TGTGCCAGCAGCGTAGGAGGGGGTAGCTACCCAGGGGAGCAGTACTTC
CASSVGGGSYPGEQYF
>TRBJ2-5|TRBV28|-|TRBD2
TGTGCCAGCAGTGAACTAGCGGGGGGAGAGACCCAGTACTTC
CASSELAGGETQYF
>TRBJ2-2|TRBV5-4|-|TRBD2
TGTGCCAGCAGCCCTAGCGGGGGCGACACCGGGGAGCTGTTTTTT
CASSPSGGDTGELFF
>TRBJ2-7|TRBV24-1|-|-
TGTGCCACCAGTGATCCTCAGGGATTATACGAGCAGTACTTC
CATSDPQGLYEQYF
>TRBJ2-5|TRBV9|-|TRBD1
TGTGCCAGCAGCGCCCCCTGGGACAGACAAGAGACCCAGTACTTC
CASSAPWDRQETQYF
>TRBJ1-5|TRBV25-1|-|-
TGTGCCAGCAGTGTGCTACAGGAACAGCCCCAGCATTTT
CASSVLQEQPQHF
>TRBJ1-1|TRBV5-1|-|-
TGCGCCAGCAGCTTGGGGCAGAAAACTGAAGCTTTCTTT
CASSLGQKTEAFF
>TRBJ1-1|TRBV5-5|-|-
TGTGCCAGCAGCTTGAACGGGTTCACTGAAGCTTTCTTT
CASSLNGFTEAFF
>TRBJ2-1|TRBV5-1|-|TRBD1
TGCGCCAGCAGCTTCGACAGGGGGCCCAATGAGCAGTTCTTC
CASSFDRGPNEQFF
>TRBJ1-1|TRBV6-5|-|-
TGTGCCAGCAGCGATACAGAGAACACTGAAGCTTTCTTT
CASSDTENTEAFF
>TRBJ1-1|TRBV9|-|-
TGTGCCAGCAGCAAATCTTCCTTGTTCACTGAAGCTTTCTTT
CASSKSSLFTEAFF
>TRBJ2-5|TRBV9|-|-
TGTGCCAGCAGTGGCGGGTGGGAGACCCAGTACTTC
CASSGGWETQYF
>TRBJ2-7|TRBV7-9|-|TRBD1
TGTGCCAGCAGTCTCCCCGGGACAGGTTACGAGCAGTACTTC
CASSLPGTGYEQYF
>TRBJ1-6|TRBV6-5|-|-
TGTGCCAGCAGTTATTTGAGGCCCTATAATTCACCCCTCCACTTT
CASSYLRPYNSPLHF
>TRBJ2-1|TRBV5-1|-|-
TGCGCCAGCAGCTTGGGCCAGGGTTACAATGAGCAGTTCTTC
CASSLGQGYNEQFF
>TRBJ2-1|TRBV11-3|-|TRBD2
TGTGCCAGCAGCTTCTCTAGCGGGTTAAGCTCCTACAATGAGCAGTTCTTC
CASSFSSGLSSYNEQFF
>TRBJ2-7|TRBV27|-|TRBD1
TGTGCCAGCAGTACAGGGGGCCTCTACGAGCAGTACTTC
CASSTGGLYEQYF
>TRBJ1-4|TRBV5-1|-|TRBD1
TGCGCCAGCAGCAGGGGGGACAGCGCAACTAATGAAAAACTGTTTTTT
CASSRGDSATNEKLFF
>TRBJ1-5|TRBV5-6|-|-
TGTGCCAGCAGCTTGACAGGGTTAATCAATCAGCCCCAGCATTTT
CASSLTGLINQPQHF
>TRBJ2-2|TRBV12-3/TRBV12-4|-|-
TGTGCCAGCAGTTTATCCAGGGAGCTGTTTTTT
CASSLSRELFF
>TRBJ2-2|TRBV5-1|-|-
TGCGCCAGCAGAGAAGAACTAGCTGGAGCCGGGGAGCTGTTTTTT
CASREELAGAGELFF
>TRBJ2-2|TRBV7-6|-|TRBD2
TGTGCCAGCAGCGCCGCATCGAGCGGGGGGATCTACACCGGGGAGCTGTTTTTT
CASSAASSGGIYTGELFF
>TRBJ1-1|TRBV7-2|once|TRBD1
TGTGCCAGCAGCTTTTTAACAGGGGGCCCTGAAGCTTTCTTT
CASSFLTGGPEAFF
>TRBJ2-5|TRBV9|once|TRBD2
TGTGCCAGCAGCCCGGGACTAGCGGGAGGCGCCGAGACCCAGTACTTC
CASSPGLAGGAETQYF
>TRBJ2-1|TRBV4-1|-|-
TGCGCCAGCAGCCCCCATCCCACCACTTACAATGAGCAGTTCTTC
CASSPHPTTYNEQFF
>TRBJ1-2|TRBV7-9|-|-
TGTGCCAGCAGCTTAGGTGACCGGGGTCTGGCACGGGACACCTTC
CASSLGDRGLARDTF
>TRBJ2-1|TRBV5-6|-|-
TGTGCCAGCAGACGGGGGAGGCCCTACAATGAGCAGTTCTTC
CASRRGRPYNEQFF
>TRBJ1-2|TRBV27|once|TRBD1
TGTGCCAGCAGACAGGGGGACTATGGCTACACCTTC
CASRQGDYGYTF
>TRBJ1-5|TRBV6-2/TRBV6-3|-|-
TGTGCCAGCAGTAACCCGAGGCAGCCCCAGCATTTT
CASSNPRQPQHF
>TRBJ1-5|TRBV3-1/TRBV3-2|-|-
TGTGCCAGCAGCCAAGATCGGGGATTGGGCAATCAGCCCCAGCATTTT
CASSQDRGLGNQPQHF
>TRBJ1-2|TRBV19|once|-
TGTGCCAGTAGTATTCCCAGGACTGGAGGCTACACCTTC
CASSIPRTGGYTF
>TRBJ2-1|TRBV6-5|-|-
TGTGCCAGCAGTTACCGGGTGGGGCCCTACAATGAGCAGTTCTTC
CASSYRVGPYNEQFF
>TRBJ2-3|TRBV18|few|TRBD1
TGTGCCAGCTTAAGACAGGGTTTCTCAGATACGCAGTATTTT
CASLRQGFSDTQYF
>TRBJ2-1|TRBV7-2|-|-
TGTGCCAGCAGCTTAGACCGAGTCTCCTACAATGAGCAGTTCTTC
CASSLDRVSYNEQFF
>TRBJ2-2|TRBV2|-|TRBD1
TGTGCCAGCAGTTGGACAGGGGGCCCCGGGGAGCTGTTTTTT
CASSWTGGPGELFF
>TRBJ1-1|TRBV24-1|few|TRBD1
TGTGCCACCAGTGAAACTGACAGGGCCACTGAAGCTTTCTTT
CATSETDRATEAFF
>TRBJ2-6|TRBV5-1|-|-
TGCGCCAGCAGCTTGGCTTCGGCAGGGTATGGGGCCAACGTCCTGACTTTC
CASSLASAGYGANVLTF
>TRBJ2-1|TRBV27|-|TRBD2
TGTGCCAGCAGCCCCGGGGCTGGCGGGGGTGAGCAGTTCTTC
CASSPGAGGGEQFF
>TRBJ1-4|TRBV18|-|TRBD1
TGTGCCAGCTCACCACAGACAGGGGTTGGTGAAAAACTGTTTTTT
CASSPQTGVGEKLFF
>TRBJ2-7|TRBV28|-|-
TGTGCCAGCCGACAGAAGTCCTACGAGCAGTACTTC
CASRQKSYEQYF